This T cell receptor (beta chain) was retrieved from a study of cytomegalovirus exposure and HLA in healthy donors. Findings and limits, study-wide: The presence/absence work took it that sequencing depth was about the same across donors. Reports state that TCR beta sequences accurately predicted most subjects' HLA-A and HLA-B alleles.

The PCR employed 60 Vbeta primers together with 13 Jbeta primers. The protocol was immunoSEQ multiplex PCR, while the TCRdb copy is restricted to in-frame clones and leaves out a portion. This sample has about 130,000 clones, with about 81% found just once. The CDR3 has 15 amino acids. V gave up 4 bases and J gave up 4 bases; unmatched junction bases: 6. CDR1 is SGHRS and CDR2 is YFSETQ in the germline V gene. To note about this clone: What it binds is unknown.

The gene calls are TRBV5-1 and TRBJ2-5, with 11 bases lining up with TRBD2. This clonotype was sampled from a woman aged 40-49 years in good health and CMV-seropositive. Sequencing input: PBMCs. CDR3 nucleotide sequence: TGCGCCAGCAGCGACATGACTAGCGGGGCAGAGACCCAGTACTTC. Translated: CASSDMTSGAETQYF.